This entry lists 24 T cell receptor beta chains sequenced from one sample in a study of T-cell memory formation after mild COVID-19. TCRdb re-called the 5' RACE reads through MiXCR, storing one row per CDR3 protein. The data show 92,000 or so distinct CDR3 sequences, with around 15% seen just once and about 43% held by the top ten. Specimen: PBMCs or a T cell subset sorted from them (not recorded which). These receptors originate from a man between 18 and 29 years old who had mild COVID-19 (a few samples of this study predate the infection). Cell type and time point are not known.

The genes are TRBV12-3 or TRBV12-4 and TRBJ2-2; the match to TRBD1 covers 7 bases. V was clipped by 6 bases and J by 0 bases; unmatched bases: 4. This CDR3 contains 15 residues. The CDR3 DNA follows: TGTGCCAGCAGACTTGACAGGGCGAACACCGGGGAGCTGTTTTTT. Protein: CASRLDRANTGELFF.

This rearrangement joins TRBV9 to TRBJ2-3, with 8 bases that match TRBD2. Losses at the gene ends were 0 bases for V and 6 bases for J; bases not matched to a gene: 18. The CDR3 runs 19 residues. CDR1 is SGDLS and CDR2 is YYNGEE in the germline V gene. The CDR3 DNA follows: TGTGCCAGCAGCGTAGGGGATTACGCTAGCGGGCTTGAGTTCGATACGCAGTATTTT. Translated, it gives CASSVGDYASGLEFDTQYF.

The chain recombines TRBV4-1 with TRBJ1-1; D is unclear. The CDR3 extends over 16 amino acids. Germline CDR1 reads MGHRA; CDR2 reads YSYEKL. The ends were cut back, 4 bases at V and 5 bases at J, with 20 bases in the middle. The CDR3 DNA is TGCGCCAGCAGCCCGACCCGTTCCGGTTATGGAACTGAAGCTTTCTTT. Translated: CASSPTRSGYGTEAFF.

The chain employs TRBV6-5 and TRBJ2-2, with a weak D call TRBD1 (5 bases). The CDR3 has 16 residues. The V and J ends lost 0 bases and 2 bases respectively, with 10 bases between them. CDR1 is MNHEY and CDR2 is SVGAGI in the germline V gene. In DNA, the CDR3 is TGTGCCAGCAGTTACTCCAGACAGAGTAACACCGGGGAGCTGTTTTTT. Amino acid sequence: CASSYSRQSNTGELFF.

This clonotype was counted only a few times. The genes are TRBV7-9 and TRBJ1-1, with D possibly being TRBD1 (6 bases). The CDR3 extends over 15 amino acids. With 0 bases removed from V and 1 base from J, the gap between germline ends came to 9 bases. The germline gives CDR1 SEHNR, CDR2 FQNEAQ (reference sequence). This chain's CDR3 is CASSLAVGANTEAFF. The DNA of the CDR3 is TGTGCCAGCAGCTTAGCTGTGGGGGCGAACACTGAAGCTTTCTTT.

J is TRBJ1-2 and V is TRBV27; 9 bases align to TRBD1. V was clipped by 5 bases and J by 3 bases; unmatched bases: 7. The CDR3 covers 15 residues. Germline CDR1 reads MNHEY; CDR2 reads SMNVEV (reference sequence). CDR3 residues: CASSTLGQGHYGYTF. CDR3 bases: TGTGCCAGCAGTACCCTGGGACAGGGCCACTATGGCTACACCTTC.

The chain employs TRBV19 and TRBJ1-5; 7 positions match TRBD1. Germline assignment: CDR1 LNHDA and CDR2 SQIVND (reference sequence). V was clipped by 9 bases and J by 4 bases; unmatched bases: 12. The CDR3 consists of 15 residues. The CDR3 nucleotides are TGTGCCAGAGGAACCGGGACAGTAGTAAATCAGCCCCAGCATTTT. It yields the protein CARGTGTVVNQPQHF.

The table lists this clonotype with a few counts. This rearrangement joins TRBV12-3 or TRBV12-4 to TRBJ1-5, with D possibly being TRBD1 (5 bases). The CDR3 sequence is 15 residues long. With 6 bases removed from V and 1 base from J, the gap between germline ends came to 13 bases. Here the CDR3 DNA reads TGTGCCAGCAGCTCCCCCCCAGGGAGCAATCAGCCCCAGCATTTT. Protein sequence: CASSSPPGSNQPQHF.

The V call is TRBV12-3 or TRBV12-4, the J call TRBJ2-7, with a possible D match to TRBD1 (6 bases). This CDR3 spans 15 amino acids. The ends were cut back, 5 bases at V and 3 bases at J, with 17 bases in the middle. CDR3 loop: CASSKGVGIDYEQYF. CDR3 in DNA: TGTGCCAGCAGTAAGGGGGTGGGGATCGACTACGAGCAGTACTTC.

The rearrangement joins TRBV19 to TRBJ2-7; D is possibly TRBD2 (7 bases). Per the germline V gene, CDR1 is LNHDA and CDR2 is SQIVND (reference sequence). V lost 3 bases and J lost 0, with 9 bases in between. CDR3 size: 14 residues. The CDR3 spells CASSMGGGSYEQYF. Written as DNA, the CDR3 is TGTGCCAGTAGTATGGGAGGGGGCTCCTACGAGCAGTACTTC.

This clonotype was detected ten times or more. The V gene is TRBV4-2, the J gene TRBJ1-4; a possible D gene is TRBD1 (5 bases). The CDR3 is 17 residues long. Trimming took off 2 bases at V and 2 bases at J, with 15 bases between the two ends. The germline gives CDR1 LGHNA, CDR2 YNFKEQ. CDR3 in amino acids: CASSQPGARSTNEKLFF. The CDR3 DNA reads TGTGCCAGCAGCCAACCCGGGGCGCGTAGTACTAATGAAAAACTGTTTTTT.

This clonotype was found a few times. V usage is TRBV7-9 and J usage is TRBJ2-7; D perhaps matches TRBD2 (5 bases). Trimming took 1 base from V and 0 from J, leaving 7 bases between them. The V gene's germline CDR1 is SEHNR and CDR2 FQNEAQ (reference sequence). The CDR3 consists of 14 residues. CDR3 bases: TGTGCCAGCAGCTTAGGAGGGCGCTCCTACGAGCAGTACTTC. Its protein is CASSLGGRSYEQYF.

The rearrangement links TRBV6-6 to TRBJ2-2, with D possibly being TRBD1 (5 bases). V was pared by 0 bases and J by 5 bases, with 10 bases between. The CDR3 runs to 15 residues. Germline V gene sequence: CDR1 MNHNY, CDR2 SVGAGI (reference sequence). This chain's CDR3 is CASSYSSRTTGELFF. The CDR3 DNA follows: TGTGCCAGCAGTTACTCGAGCCGGACAACCGGGGAGCTGTTTTTT.

This clonotype was seen a few times. The rearrangement links TRBV28 to TRBJ2-4; 8 bases match TRBD1. The CDR3 consists of 13 residues. The germline gives CDR1 MDHEN, CDR2 SYDVKM. With V trimmed by 6 bases and J by 7 bases, 5 bases remained unmatched. The CDR3 protein is CASRGQGFNIQYF. CDR3 nucleotide sequence: TGTGCCAGCAGAGGACAGGGATTTAACATTCAGTACTTC.

This clonotype was found a few times. CDR3 protein: CASSFEGSTDTQYF. CDR3 DNA sequence: TGCGCCAGCAGCTTTGAGGGGAGCACAGATACGCAGTATTTT. The V and J genes are TRBV5-1 and TRBJ2-3, with D possibly called TRBD1 or TRBD2 (5 bases each). Germline V CDR1 and CDR2: SGHRS, YFSETQ. The CDR3 extends over 14 amino acids. Deletions cut 2 bases from V and 0 bases from J, with 7 bases between.

The gene calls are TRBV30 and TRBJ1-1, with 9 nucleotides matching TRBD1. This CDR3 contains 14 residues. The J segment lost 5 bases and the V segment lost 1 base, leaving 5 bases of the junction unmatched. Per germline, CDR1 GTSNPN and CDR2 SVGIG (reference sequence). The CDR3 reads CAWSGGQGGTEAFF. DNA of the CDR3: TGTGCCTGGAGTGGGGGACAGGGAGGAACTGAAGCTTTCTTT.

This clonotype was detected ten times or more. For the CDR3, the DNA is TGTGCCAGCAGCGTTCTAGCGGGCAGCTCCTACAATGAGCAGTTCTTC. This encodes CASSVLAGSSYNEQFF. The V call is TRBV14, the J call TRBJ2-1, with 8 bases that match TRBD2. The CDR3 runs 16 residues. CDR1 is SGHDN and CDR2 is FVKESK in the germline V gene. Trimming at V came to 5 bases and at J to 0 bases, leaving 6 bases not matched to a gene.

This clonotype was counted many times. A read error may account for a junction end that differs from germline. The rearrangement uses TRBV7-8 and TRBJ2-3, with TRBD2 identical over 9 bases. The germline gives CDR1 SGHVS, CDR2 FQNEAQ. This CDR3 has 14 residues. CDR3: CASSLAGSTDTQYF. CDR3 DNA sequence: TGTGCCAGCAGCCTAGCGGGGAGCACAGATACGCAGTATTTT.

This clonotype was observed a handful of times. This chain links TRBV4-1 with TRBJ2-5; 7 nucleotides align to TRBD1. Germline CDR1 reads MGHRA; CDR2 reads YSYEKL. V shed 1 base and J 3 bases; nucleotides not matched to a gene: 5. This CDR3 is 15 amino acids long. The CDR3 DNA sequence: TGCGCCAGCAGCCAAGTAGAGGGACAGAAAGAGACCCAGTACTTC. Residues: CASSQVEGQKETQYF.

The chain is built from TRBV4-1 and TRBJ2-7, with D unresolved. The germline V gene encodes CDR1 MGHRA and CDR2 YSYEKL. Trimming stripped 1 base from V and 0 bases from J, with 10 bases between. The CDR3 runs to 15 residues. CDR3 region: CASSQGRGLSYEQYF. CDR3 bases: TGCGCCAGCAGCCAAGGACGCGGTCTCTCCTACGAGCAGTACTTC.

The chain carries TRBV4-1 and TRBJ2-7; a possible D gene is TRBD1 (7 bases). Germline loops: CDR1 MGHRA, CDR2 YSYEKL. CDR3 length: 15 amino acids. V lost 4 bases and J lost 0, with 13 bases in between. CDR3: CASSPGAGGSYEQYV. In nucleotides, the CDR3 is TGCGCCAGCAGCCCGGGGGCAGGGGGCTCCTACGAGCAGTACGTC.

The rearrangement joins TRBV4-3 to TRBJ2-2, with 9 bases fitting TRBD2. The CDR3 runs 17 residues. With V trimmed by 0 bases and J by 3 bases, 5 bases remained unmatched. Germline loops: CDR1 LGHNA, CDR2 YSLEER. CDR3 in amino acids: CASSQEERGDYTGELFF. The CDR3, as DNA: TGCGCCAGCAGCCAAGAGGAGCGGGGGGACTACACCGGGGAGCTGTTTTTT.

This clonotype was counted a few times. DNA for the CDR3: TGTGCCAGCAGTCCTAGCGGGGATGAGCAGTTCTTC. This codes for CASSPSGDEQFF. The chain employs TRBV9 and TRBJ2-1; TRBD2 aligns across 9 bases. The ends lost 5 bases at V and 8 bases at J; junction bases unmatched: 2. Germline-derived CDR1 and CDR2 are SGDLS and YYNGEE. The CDR3 contains 12 residues.

This clonotype was seen a few times. This sequence joins TRBV4-1 and TRBJ2-7, with TRBD2 identical over 8 bases. J gave up 7 bases and V 6 bases, and 5 bases lay outside the gene matches. This CDR3 region has 12 residues. The V gene's germline CDR1 is MGHRA and CDR2 YSYEKL. The CDR3 loop reads CASSRGGREQYF. The CDR3 DNA sequence: TGCGCCAGCAGTCGGGGCGGGAGGGAGCAGTACTTC.